The subject of this entry is one T cell receptor (beta chain). Germline V gene data show CDR1 as MNHNS and CDR2 as SASEGT. The CDR3 length is 13 residues. V lost 7 bases and J lost 5, with 12 bases in between. This specimen belongs to a study of T cell changes during pregnancy in multiple sclerosis. Profiling relied on immunoSEQ multiplex PCR, and the TCRdb table lists in-frame clones only, not all of them. In the table there are about 50,000 clones, approximately 95% of which are singletons. The source is a female donor with multiple sclerosis, enrolled in a pregnancy study. The rearrangement joins TRBV6-1 to TRBJ1-5; possibly TRBD1 for D (6 bases). The sample was CD4+ T cells from peripheral blood mononuclear cells, taken in the third trimester of pregnancy. The CDR3, as DNA: TGTGCCAGCAAATTCCAGGGGTATCAGCCCCAGCATTTT. This sequence encodes CASKFQGYQPQHF.